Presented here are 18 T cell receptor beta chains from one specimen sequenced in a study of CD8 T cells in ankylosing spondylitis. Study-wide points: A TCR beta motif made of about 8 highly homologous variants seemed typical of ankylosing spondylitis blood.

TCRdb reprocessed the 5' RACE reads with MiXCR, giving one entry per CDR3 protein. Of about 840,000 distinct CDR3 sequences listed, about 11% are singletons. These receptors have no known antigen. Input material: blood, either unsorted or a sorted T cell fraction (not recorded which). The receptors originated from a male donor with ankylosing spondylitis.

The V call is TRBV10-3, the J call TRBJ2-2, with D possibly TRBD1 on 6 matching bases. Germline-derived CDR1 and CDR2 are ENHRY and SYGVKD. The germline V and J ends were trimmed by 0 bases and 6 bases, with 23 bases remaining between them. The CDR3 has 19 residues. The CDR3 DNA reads TGTGCCATCAGTGAGTCAGCCAACCCAGGGACAACTTCAGCCGGGGAGCTGTTTTTT. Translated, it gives CAISESANPGTTSAGELFF.

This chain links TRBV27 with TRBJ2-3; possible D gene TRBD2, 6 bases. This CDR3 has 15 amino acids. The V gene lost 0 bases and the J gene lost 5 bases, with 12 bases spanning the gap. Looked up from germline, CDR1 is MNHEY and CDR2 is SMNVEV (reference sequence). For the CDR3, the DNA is TGTGCCAGCAGTTTATCGCCGGGAGTGGGAGATACGCAGTATTTT. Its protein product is CASSLSPGVGDTQYF.

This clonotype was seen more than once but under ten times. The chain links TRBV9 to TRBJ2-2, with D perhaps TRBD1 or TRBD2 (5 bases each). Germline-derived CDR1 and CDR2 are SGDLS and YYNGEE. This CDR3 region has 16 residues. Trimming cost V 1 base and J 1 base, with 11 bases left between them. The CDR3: CASSVRGDRNTGELFF. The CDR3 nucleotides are TGTGCCAGCAGCGTAAGAGGGGACCGGAACACCGGGGAGCTGTTTTTT. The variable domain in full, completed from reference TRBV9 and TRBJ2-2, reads DSGVTQTPKHLITATGQRVTLRCSPRSGDLSVYWYQQSLDQGLQFLIQYYNGEERAKGNILERFSAQQFPDLHSELNLSSLELGDSALYFCASSVRGDRNTGELFFGEGSRLTVL.

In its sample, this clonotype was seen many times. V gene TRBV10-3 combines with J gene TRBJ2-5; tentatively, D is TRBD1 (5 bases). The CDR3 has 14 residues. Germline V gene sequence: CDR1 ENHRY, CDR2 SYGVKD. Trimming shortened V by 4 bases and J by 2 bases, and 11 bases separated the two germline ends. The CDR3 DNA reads TGTGCCATCAGTGCCCAGGGATCACAAGAGACCCAGTACTTC. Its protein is CAISAQGSQETQYF.

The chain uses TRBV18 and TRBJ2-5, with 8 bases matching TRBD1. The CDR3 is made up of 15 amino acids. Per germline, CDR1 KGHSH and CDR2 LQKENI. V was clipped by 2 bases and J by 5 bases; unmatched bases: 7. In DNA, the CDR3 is TGTGCCAGCTCACCAATACAGGGGGAAGGGGAGACCCAGTACTTC. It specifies CASSPIQGEGETQYF.

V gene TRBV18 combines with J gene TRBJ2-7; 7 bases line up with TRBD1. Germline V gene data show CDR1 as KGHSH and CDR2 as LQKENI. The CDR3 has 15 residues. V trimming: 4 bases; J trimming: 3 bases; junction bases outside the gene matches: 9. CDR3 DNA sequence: TGTGCCAGCTCACATCCGGGACAGACGGACTACGAGCAGTACTTC. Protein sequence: CASSHPGQTDYEQYF.

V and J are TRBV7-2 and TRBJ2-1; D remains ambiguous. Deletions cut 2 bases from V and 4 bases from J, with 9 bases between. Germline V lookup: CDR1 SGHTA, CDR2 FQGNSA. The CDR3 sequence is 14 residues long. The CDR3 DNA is TGTGCCAGCAGCTTAAACGCAGCTTACAATGAGCAGTTCTTC. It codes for CASSLNAAYNEQFF.

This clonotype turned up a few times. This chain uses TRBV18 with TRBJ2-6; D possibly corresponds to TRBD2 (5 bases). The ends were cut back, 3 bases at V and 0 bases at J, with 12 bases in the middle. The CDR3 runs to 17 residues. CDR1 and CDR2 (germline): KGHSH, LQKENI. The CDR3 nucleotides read TGTGCCAGCTCACCGTTGGGCAGCGGCTCTGGGGCCAACGTCCTGACTTTC. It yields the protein CASSPLGSGSGANVLTF.

The CDR3 DNA sequence: TGTGCCATCAGTGCACTAGCGGGAGCCTACAATGAGCAGTTCTTC. It specifies CAISALAGAYNEQFF. The chain has TRBV10-3 and TRBJ2-1, with 11 bases aligning to TRBD2. The V segment lost 4 bases and the J segment 2 bases; nucleotides outside the gene matches: 1. This CDR3 is 15 amino acids long. The germline V gene encodes CDR1 ENHRY and CDR2 SYGVKD.

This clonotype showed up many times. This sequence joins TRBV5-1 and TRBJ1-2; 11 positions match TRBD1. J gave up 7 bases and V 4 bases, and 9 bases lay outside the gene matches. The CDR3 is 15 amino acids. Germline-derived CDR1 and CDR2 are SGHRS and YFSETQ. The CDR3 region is CASSPTGTGGIGYTF. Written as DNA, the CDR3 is TGCGCCAGCAGCCCAACCGGGACAGGGGGTATTGGCTACACCTTC.

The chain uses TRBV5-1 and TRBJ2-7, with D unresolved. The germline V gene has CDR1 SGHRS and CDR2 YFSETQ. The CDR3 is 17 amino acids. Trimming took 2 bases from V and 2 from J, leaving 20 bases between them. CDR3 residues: CASSFSPPRPTAYEQYF. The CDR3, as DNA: TGCGCCAGCAGCTTTTCTCCCCCGAGGCCAACCGCCTACGAGCAGTACTTC. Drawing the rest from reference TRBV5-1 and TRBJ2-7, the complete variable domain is KAGVTQTPRYLIKTRGQQVTLSCSPISGHRSVSWYQQTPGQGLQFLFEYFSETQRNKGNFPGRFSGRQFSNSRSEMNVSTLELGDSALYLCASSFSPPRPTAYEQYFGPGTRLTVT.

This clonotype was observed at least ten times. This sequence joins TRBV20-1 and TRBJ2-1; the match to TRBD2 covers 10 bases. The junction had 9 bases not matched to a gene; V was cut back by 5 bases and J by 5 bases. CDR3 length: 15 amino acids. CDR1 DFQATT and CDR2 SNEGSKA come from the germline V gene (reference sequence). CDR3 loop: CSAGVSGRFDNEQFF. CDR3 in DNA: TGCAGTGCTGGGGTTAGCGGGAGGTTTGACAATGAGCAGTTCTTC.

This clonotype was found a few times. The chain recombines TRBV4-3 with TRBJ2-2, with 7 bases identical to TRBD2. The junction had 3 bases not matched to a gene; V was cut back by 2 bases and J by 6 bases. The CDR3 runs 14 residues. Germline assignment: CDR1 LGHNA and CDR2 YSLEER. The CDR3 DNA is TGCGCCAGCAGCCAAATAGCGGGCCCCGGGGAGCTGTTTTTT. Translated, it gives CASSQIAGPGELFF.

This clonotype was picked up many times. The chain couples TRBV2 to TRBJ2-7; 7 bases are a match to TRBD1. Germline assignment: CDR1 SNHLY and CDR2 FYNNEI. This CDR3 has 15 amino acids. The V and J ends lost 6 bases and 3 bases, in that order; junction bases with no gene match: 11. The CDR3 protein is CASRTGQYRGYEQYF. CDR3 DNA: TGTGCCAGCAGGACGGGACAGTACCGCGGCTACGAGCAGTACTTC.

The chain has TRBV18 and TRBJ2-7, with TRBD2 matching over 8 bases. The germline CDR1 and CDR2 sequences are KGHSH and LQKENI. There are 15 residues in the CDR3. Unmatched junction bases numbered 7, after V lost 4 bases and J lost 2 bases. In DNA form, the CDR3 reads TGTGCCAGCTCACGAAGAGCGGGAGACGCCTACGAGCAGTACTTC. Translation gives CASSRRAGDAYEQYF. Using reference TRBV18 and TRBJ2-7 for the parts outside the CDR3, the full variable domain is NAGVMQNPRHLVRRRGQEARLRCSPMKGHSHVYWYRQLPEEGLKFMVYLQKENIIDESGMPKERFSAEFPKEGPSILRIQQVVRGDSAAYFCASSRRAGDAYEQYFGPGTRLTVT.

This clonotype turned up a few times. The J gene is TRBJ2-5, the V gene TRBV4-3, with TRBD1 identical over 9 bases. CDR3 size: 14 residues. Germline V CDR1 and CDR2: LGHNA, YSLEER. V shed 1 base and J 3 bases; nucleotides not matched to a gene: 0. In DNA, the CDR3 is TGCGCCAGCAGCCAAGGGACAGGGGAAGAGACCCAGTACTTC. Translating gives CASSQGTGEETQYF.

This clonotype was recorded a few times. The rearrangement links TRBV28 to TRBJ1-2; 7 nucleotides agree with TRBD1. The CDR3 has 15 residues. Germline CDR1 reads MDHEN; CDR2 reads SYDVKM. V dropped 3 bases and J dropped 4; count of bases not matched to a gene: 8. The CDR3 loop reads CASSFPARGSYGYTF. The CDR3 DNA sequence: TGTGCCAGCAGTTTTCCGGCCAGGGGGAGCTATGGCTACACCTTC.

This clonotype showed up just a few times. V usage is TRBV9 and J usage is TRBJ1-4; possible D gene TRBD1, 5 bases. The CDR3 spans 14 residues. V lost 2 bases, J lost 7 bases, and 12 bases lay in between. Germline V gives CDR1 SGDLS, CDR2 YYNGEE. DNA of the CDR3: TGTGCCAGCAGCGTGAGGGGAGGGAGTGAAAAACTGTTTTTT. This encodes CASSVRGGSEKLFF.